This T cell receptor beta chain was captured by sequencing in a study of CD8 T cells in Susac syndrome. Study context: When their blood was taken, the Susac syndrome patients had either not yet had any therapy, were taking corticosteroids, or were taking intravenous immunoglobulin alone. Study outcomes and limitations: The authors acknowledged that their TCR sequencing and HLA analysis involved a relatively small number of individuals.

Random hexamers primed reverse transcription of roughly 0.45 to 1 ug RNA. An immunoSEQ multiplex PCR generated amplified TCR beta CDR3 products spanning 54 Vbeta and 13 Jbeta. TCRdb called the immunoSEQ multiplex PCR reads again in MiXCR, with one record for every CDR3 protein. The sample gives under 200,000 distinct CDR3 sequences, more than 95% of which show up once; approximately 0.12% is in the top ten. This clonotype showed up just once. What it binds is unknown. CD8+ and CD4+ T cells circulating in blood were sequenced for TCR beta. Trimming stripped 0 bases from V and 5 bases from J, with 7 bases between. There are 13 residues in the CDR3. Germline loops: CDR1 SEHNR, CDR2 FQNEAQ (reference sequence).

The sample comprised CD4+ T cells from PBMCs. The origin of this receptor is a human donor with Susac syndrome. The J gene is TRBJ2-5, the V gene TRBV7-9; D is tentatively TRBD1 or TRBD2 (5 bases each). CDR3 region: CASSLAGTETQYF. The CDR3 DNA sequence: TGTGCCAGCAGCTTAGCAGGGACGGAGACCCAGTACTTC.